Described below is a single T cell receptor (beta chain) sequence and its context. The data originate from a study of radiation and T cells in renal cell carcinoma. Germline CDR1 is MGHDK and CDR2 is SYGVNS. Trimming removed 3 bases at V and 5 bases at J, with 19 bases between. This CDR3 spans 16 amino acids. This sample's time point: baseline pretreatment blood. Treatment here: 15 Gy SBRT to primary tumor, nephrectomy 4 weeks later. The protocol was immunoSEQ multiplex PCR, while the TCRdb copy is restricted to in-frame clones and leaves out a portion. The data contain around 64,000 clones, 65% to 85% of them singletons.

The sequences come from blood, collected from a patient whose treatment included radiotherapy and nephrectomy. This receptor was identified in a man aged 60-69 years with renal cell carcinoma. The rearrangement joins TRBV25-1 to TRBJ2-5; D possibly uses TRBD1 or TRBD2 (6 bases each). CDR3 nucleotides: TGTGCCAGCAGTGAGAAAAAGAGGGGGGTGGGCGAGACCCAGTACTTC. Protein: CASSEKKRGVGETQYF.